The 4 T cell receptor beta chains listed next were all sequenced from one sample in a study of blood T cells in healthy people across ages. With a J-beta primer mix and a sample-barcoded 5' primer, a second PCR ran about 6 to 11 cycles. One entry per CDR3 protein results from TCRdb running MiXCR on the 5' RACE reads. Here the sample spans 1.8 million or so distinct CDR3 sequences, approximately 40% being singletons. The sequenced material came from blood. These receptors all stem from a human donor in good health.

This clonotype was seen ten or more times. The rearrangement links TRBV29-1 to TRBJ2-1; no definite D call. Per the germline V gene, CDR1 is SQVTM and CDR2 is ANQGSEA. The CDR3 sequence is 10 residues long. Between the trimmed V and J ends, which lost 4 bases and 7 bases, there was a span of 5 bases. The CDR3, as DNA: TGCAGCGTTGTGCGGAATGAGCAGTTCTTC. It yields the protein CSVVRNEQFF.

The chain couples TRBV5-1 to TRBJ2-5; TRBD2 agrees at 7 bases. This CDR3 contains 15 residues. Losses at the gene ends were 4 bases for V and 0 bases for J; bases not matched to a gene: 6. CDR1 and CDR2 from the germline V gene are SGHRS and YFSETQ. Here the CDR3 DNA reads TGCGCCAGCAGCGCCGGGGGGAGGTACCAAGAGACCCAGTACTTC. This sequence encodes CASSAGGRYQETQYF.

The J gene is TRBJ2-1, the V gene TRBV4-3; D is unresolved. Trimming left V 0 bases short and J 0 bases short, with 9 bases between. The CDR3 loop spans 16 amino acids. Looked up from germline, CDR1 is LGHNA and CDR2 is YSLEER. This CDR3 reads CASSQDRHSSYNEQFF. CDR3 coding DNA: TGCGCCAGCAGCCAAGATCGTCATAGCTCCTACAATGAGCAGTTCTTC.

This clonotype occurred once. The chain recombines TRBV10-3 with TRBJ2-7; a possible D gene is TRBD2 (5 bases). Trimming took off 0 bases at V and 6 bases at J, with 15 bases between the two ends. Looked up from germline, CDR1 is ENHRY and CDR2 is SYGVKD. The CDR3 extends over 15 amino acids. Here the CDR3 reads CAISESGGGDAEQYF. For the CDR3, the DNA is TGTGCCATCAGTGAGTCGGGCGGAGGAGACGCCGAGCAGTACTTC.